This TCR beta chain originates from a study of blood T cell repertoires in COVID-19. Study details: T cells, B-cell-depleted T cells, or PBMCs provided the cDNA or gDNA that served as material.

As handled by the study authors: Reference gene primer amplification yielded estimated nucleated cell counts. Only in-frame clones appear in the TCRdb table, and some are missing; sequencing was by immunoSEQ multiplex PCR. The V and J calls and clone size are taken from that table; D and trimming were inferred from the DNA. The profile covers roughly 150,000 clones, with roughly 89% appearing a single time and over 9% taken by the ten largest. Recruited during active infection, patients (from Seattle) were subsequently followed longitudinally. This clone was observed a single time. Per the germline V gene, CDR1 is GTSNPN and CDR2 is SVGIG (reference sequence). The CDR3 has 15 residues. V lost 0 bases and J 1 base, leaving 12 bases between the germline ends.

Sequenced: peripheral blood. The source of this sequence is a woman in her 70s with COVID-19, enrolled during active disease. V gene TRBV30 combines with J gene TRBJ2-5; TRBD1 is a possible D gene (5 bases). CDR3 nucleotides: TGTGCCTGGAGTGTGGTCGACAGACCCCAAGAGACCCAGTACTTC. The encoded protein is CAWSVVDRPQETQYF.